This note documents a single TCR beta chain sequence. The CDR3 totals 13 residues. Germline CDR1 and CDR2: SQVTM and ANQGSEA. V lost 1 base and J lost 5, with 11 bases in between. The data are from a study of blood T cell repertoires in COVID-19. Study overall: From the United States, Italy and Spain came samples of acute and convalescent COVID-19. T cells, B-cell-depleted T cells, or PBMCs provided the cDNA or gDNA that served as material.

Methods used by the authors: The authors estimated nucleated cell counts from reference gene primer amplification. The repertoire was sequenced with immunoSEQ multiplex PCR; TCRdb's copy has only in-frame clones and lacks some. D and trimming come from the DNA, and the V and J calls and clone size come from that table. Here the sample spans about 14,000 clones, 84% being singletons. Sequencing was done on a sample of peripheral blood. The chain couples TRBV29-1 to TRBJ1-1; D might be TRBD1 (6 bases). The sequence derives from a middle-aged man with active COVID-19. For the CDR3, the DNA is TGCAGCGTTGAAGGTACAGGGCCAACTGAAGCTTTCTTT. Amino acid sequence: CSVEGTGPTEAFF.